This T cell receptor (beta chain) stems from a study of blood T cells in healthy people across ages. Across the whole study: Per two T cells, template switching captured roughly one barcoded beta molecule.

In its sample, this clonotype was seen once. V was pared by 7 bases and J by 1 base, with 12 bases between. Germline-derived CDR1 and CDR2 are MDHEN and SYDVKM. The CDR3 contains 14 residues. PBMCs numbering at least 7 million were isolated per sample. Samples each had at least 5 micrograms of total RNA extracted. Combining a sample-barcoded 5' primer with a J-beta primer mix, a second PCR ran for roughly 7 to 12 cycles. TCRdb recomputed calls from the 5' RACE reads with MiXCR, one row per CDR3 protein. The profile covers 1.5 million to 2 million distinct CDR3 sequences, with roughly 27% appearing a single time and more than 6% taken by the ten largest.

The rearrangement links TRBV28 to TRBJ2-3; the D gene is possibly TRBD2 (5 bases). The sample consisted of blood. This clonotype originated in a woman in her twenties or thirties in good health. CDR3 protein: CASTFSDGTDTQYF. The CDR3 coding sequence is TGTGCCAGCACCTTTAGCGATGGCACAGATACGCAGTATTTT.